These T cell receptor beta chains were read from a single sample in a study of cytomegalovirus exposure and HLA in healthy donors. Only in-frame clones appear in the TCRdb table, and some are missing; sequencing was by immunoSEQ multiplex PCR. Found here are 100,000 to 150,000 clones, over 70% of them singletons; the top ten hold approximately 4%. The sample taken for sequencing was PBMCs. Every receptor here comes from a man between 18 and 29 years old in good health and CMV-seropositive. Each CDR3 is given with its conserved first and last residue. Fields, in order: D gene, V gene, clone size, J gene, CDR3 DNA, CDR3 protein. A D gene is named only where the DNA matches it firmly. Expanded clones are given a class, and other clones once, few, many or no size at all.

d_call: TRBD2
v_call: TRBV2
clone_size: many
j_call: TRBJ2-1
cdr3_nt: TGTGCCGTAAGCGGGGGGGCTGATGAGCAGTTCTTC
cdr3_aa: CAVSGGADEQFF

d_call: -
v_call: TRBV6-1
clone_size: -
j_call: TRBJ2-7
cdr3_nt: TGTGCCAGCAGTTTCGGGCAAGGGGCCTCCTACGAGCAGTACTTC
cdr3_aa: CASSFGQGASYEQYF

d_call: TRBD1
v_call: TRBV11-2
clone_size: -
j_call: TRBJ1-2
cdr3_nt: TGTGCCAGCAGCCGAGACAGGGACTATGGCTACACCTTC
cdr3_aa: CASSRDRDYGYTF

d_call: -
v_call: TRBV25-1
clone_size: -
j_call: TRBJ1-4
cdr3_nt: TGTGCCAGCAGAAACGGGGGAGATGAAAAACTGTTTTTT
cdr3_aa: CASRNGGDEKLFF

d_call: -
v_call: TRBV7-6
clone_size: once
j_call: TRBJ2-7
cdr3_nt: TGTGCCAGCACCAGATCCCCCGCCCTCAGGGGAATATCCTACGAGCAGTACTTC
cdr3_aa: CASTRSPALRGISYEQYF

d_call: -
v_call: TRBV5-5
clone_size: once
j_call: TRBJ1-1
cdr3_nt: TGTGCCAGCAGCTTAATGGGACACACGAACACTGAAGCTTTCTTT
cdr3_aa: CASSLMGHTNTEAFF

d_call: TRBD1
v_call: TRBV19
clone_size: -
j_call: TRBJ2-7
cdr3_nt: TGTGCCAGTAGTATAGATTCTGGGACAGTATACGAGCAGTACTTC
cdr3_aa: CASSIDSGTVYEQYF

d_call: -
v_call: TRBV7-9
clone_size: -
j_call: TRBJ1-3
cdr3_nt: TGTGCCAGCAGCTTCGAGGGAAACACCATATATTTT
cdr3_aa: CASSFEGNTIYF

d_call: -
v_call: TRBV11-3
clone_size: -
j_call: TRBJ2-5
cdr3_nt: TGTGCCAGCAGCCGCAGGGTTGGAGAGACCCAGTACTTC
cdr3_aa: CASSRRVGETQYF

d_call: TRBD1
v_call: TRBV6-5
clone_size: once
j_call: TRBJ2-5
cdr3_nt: TGTGCCAGCAGTTTCGGGACAGACCAAGAGACCCAGTACTTC
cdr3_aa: CASSFGTDQETQYF

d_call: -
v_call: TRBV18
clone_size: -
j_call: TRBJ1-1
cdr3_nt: TGTGCCAGCTCACCACTCAGGACAGCGGATGATGAAGCTTTCTTT
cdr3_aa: CASSPLRTADDEAFF

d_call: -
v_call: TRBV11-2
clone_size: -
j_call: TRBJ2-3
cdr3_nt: TGTGCCAGCAGCTTAGATCGTCGGGGGGCCGGAGATACGCAGTATTTT
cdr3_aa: CASSLDRRGAGDTQYF

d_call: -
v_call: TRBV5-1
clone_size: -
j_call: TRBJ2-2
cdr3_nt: TGCGCCAGCAGCTTGGGTGGGAGTACCGGGGAGCTGTTTTTT
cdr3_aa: CASSLGGSTGELFF

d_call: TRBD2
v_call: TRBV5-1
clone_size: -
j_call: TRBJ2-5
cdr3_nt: TGCGCCAGCACTCTAGCGGGAGAGGAGACCCAGTACTTC
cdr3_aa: CASTLAGEETQYF

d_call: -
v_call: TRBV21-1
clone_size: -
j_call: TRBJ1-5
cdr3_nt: TGTGCCAGCAGCAAAGAGGAGTCGGCAGGGAGGTTCCCAAATAGCAATCAGCCCCAGCATTTT
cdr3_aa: CASSKEESAGRFPNSNQPQHF

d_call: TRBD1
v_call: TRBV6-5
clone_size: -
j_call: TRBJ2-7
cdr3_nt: TGTGCCAGCAGTTACTCCTATTCAGGGGGAGAGCAGTACTTC
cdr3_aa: CASSYSYSGGEQYF

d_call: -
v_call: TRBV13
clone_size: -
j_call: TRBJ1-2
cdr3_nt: TGTGCCAGCAGCGAAACGGGGTTCTGGGGCTACACCTTC
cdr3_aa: CASSETGFWGYTF

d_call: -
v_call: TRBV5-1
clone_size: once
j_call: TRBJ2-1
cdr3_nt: TGCGCCAGCAGCTTGGAAGAGGGTAGCTCCTACAATGAGCAGTTCTTC
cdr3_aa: CASSLEEGSSYNEQFF

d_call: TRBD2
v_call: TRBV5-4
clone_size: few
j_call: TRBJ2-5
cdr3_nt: TGTGCCAGCAGCTCCGGGGGTCAGCGGGGGGGGAGACGTGAGACCCAGTACTTC
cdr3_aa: CASSSGGQRGGRRETQYF

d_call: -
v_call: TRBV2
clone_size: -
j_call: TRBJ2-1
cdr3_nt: TGTGCCAGCAGGGAACGAGGAGGAGGGTTTTACAATGAGCAGTTCTTC
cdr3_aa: CASRERGGGFYNEQFF

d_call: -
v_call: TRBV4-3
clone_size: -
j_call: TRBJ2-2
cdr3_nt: TGCGCCAGCAGCCAAGATCTGTCGGGGGAGCTGTTTTTT
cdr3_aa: CASSQDLSGELFF

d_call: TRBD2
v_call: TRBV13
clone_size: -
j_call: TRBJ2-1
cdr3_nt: TGTGCCAGCAGCCCTTCGGGACTAGCGATCTCCGTCGATGAGCAGTTCTTC
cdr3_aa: CASSPSGLAISVDEQFF

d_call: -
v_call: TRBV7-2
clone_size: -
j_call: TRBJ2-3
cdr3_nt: TGTGCCAGCAGCACCGTTCGGGGCACAGATACGCAGTATTTT
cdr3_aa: CASSTVRGTDTQYF

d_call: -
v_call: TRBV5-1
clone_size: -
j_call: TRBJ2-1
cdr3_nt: TGCGCCAGCGAACCCCTGGCGGGGACGCTGAGTGAGCAGTTCTTC
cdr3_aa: CASEPLAGTLSEQFF

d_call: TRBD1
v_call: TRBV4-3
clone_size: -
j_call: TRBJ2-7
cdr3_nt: TGCGCCAGCAGCCAAGATAGGGGACAGGCCTACGAGCAGTACTTC
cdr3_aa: CASSQDRGQAYEQYF

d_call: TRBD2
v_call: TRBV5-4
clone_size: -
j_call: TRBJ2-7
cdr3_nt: TGTGCCGTGCGGGGGGAACCTAGCTCCTACGAGCAGTACTTC
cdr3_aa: CAVRGEPSSYEQYF

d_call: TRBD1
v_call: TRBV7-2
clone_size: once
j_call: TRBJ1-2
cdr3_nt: TGTGCCAGCAGCTTAGGACGAACAGGGGCTAGCGGCTACACCTTC
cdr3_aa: CASSLGRTGASGYTF

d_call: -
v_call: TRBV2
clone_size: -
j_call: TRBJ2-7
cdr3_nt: TGTGCCAGCAGTCGCAGGGGGGCCGAGCAGTACTTC
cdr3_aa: CASSRRGAEQYF

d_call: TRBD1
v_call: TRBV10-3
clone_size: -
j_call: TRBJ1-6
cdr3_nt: TGTGCCATCAGTACGGACAGGGGGGGAAATAATTCACCCCTCCACTTT
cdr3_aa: CAISTDRGGNNSPLHF

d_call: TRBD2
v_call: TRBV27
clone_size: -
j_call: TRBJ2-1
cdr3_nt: TGTGCCAGCAGGGGACTAGCGGGAATGGAGCAGTTCTTC
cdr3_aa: CASRGLAGMEQFF

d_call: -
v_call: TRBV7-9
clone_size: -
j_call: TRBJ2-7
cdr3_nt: TGTGCCAGCAGCCAACTCTCCTACGAGCAGTACTTC
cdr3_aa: CASSQLSYEQYF

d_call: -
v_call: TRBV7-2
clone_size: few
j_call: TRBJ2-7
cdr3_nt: TGTGCCAGCAGCTTAATGCTTGGGGGCCGCTACGAGCAGTACTTC
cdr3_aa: CASSLMLGGRYEQYF

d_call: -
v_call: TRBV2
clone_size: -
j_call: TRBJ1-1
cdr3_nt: TGTGCCAGCAGTGTAAGGACAGCGAACACTGAAGCTTTCTTT
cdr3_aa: CASSVRTANTEAFF

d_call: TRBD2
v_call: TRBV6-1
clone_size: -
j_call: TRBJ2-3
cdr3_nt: TGTGCCAGCAGTGCAAGACTAGCGGGGGGCACAGATACGCAGTATTTT
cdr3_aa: CASSARLAGGTDTQYF

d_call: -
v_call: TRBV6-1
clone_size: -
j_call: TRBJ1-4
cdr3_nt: TGTGCCAGCTTTCGGGGGGCGGTAGGTGAAAAACTGTTTTTT
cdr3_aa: CASFRGAVGEKLFF

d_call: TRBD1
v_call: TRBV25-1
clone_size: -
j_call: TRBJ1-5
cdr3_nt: TGTGCCAGCAGGGACAGGGGCAACAATCAGCCCCAGCATTTT
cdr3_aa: CASRDRGNNQPQHF

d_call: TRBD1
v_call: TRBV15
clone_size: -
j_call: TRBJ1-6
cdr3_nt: TGTGCCACCAGCAGAGAGGGGACAGGCAGCTCCTATAATTCACCCCTCCACTTT
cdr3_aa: CATSREGTGSSYNSPLHF

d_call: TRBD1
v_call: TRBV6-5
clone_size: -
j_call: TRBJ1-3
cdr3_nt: TGTGCCAGCAGTTATTCCAGGGGGCTGGGAAACACCATATATTTT
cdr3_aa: CASSYSRGLGNTIYF

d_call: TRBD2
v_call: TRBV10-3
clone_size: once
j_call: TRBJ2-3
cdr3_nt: TGTGCCATCAGCGGGGACGGGGGGGGCCCAACAGATACGCAGTATTTT
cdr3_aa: CAISGDGGGPTDTQYF